The rows below give T cell receptor beta chains drawn from one sample of a study of long-term antiretroviral therapy in people with HIV. Profiling relied on immunoSEQ multiplex PCR, and the TCRdb table lists in-frame clones only, not all of them. The sample comprises approximately 41,000 clones, around 80% of which are singletons, and about 5% rests with the top ten. This specimen was unsorted PBMCs, taken 1.5 years after starting antiretroviral therapy. The receptors were gathered from a man aged 18 to 29 with HIV. The CDR3 runs from the conserved cysteine through the conserved F or W. Each record gives: J gene, CDR3 length, V gene, D gene, clone size, CDR3 DNA, CDR3 protein. The D gene is left open where the match is weak. A clone size is listed for some rows: how often the clone was seen (once, few, many), or a class if it is expanded.

TRBJ2-5	15	TRBV30	TRBD2	NA	TGTGCCTGGAGTGTTCCTAGCGGGAGAGTAGAGACCCAGTACTTC	CAWSVPSGRVETQYF
TRBJ2-7	13	TRBV5-4	TRBD1	NA	TGTGCCATGCGTGGACAGGGTTATCGGGAGCAGTACTTC	CAMRGQGYREQYF
TRBJ1-2	12	TRBV7-9	NA	few	TGTGCCAGCAGCTTATTGGGAGATGGCTACACCTTC	CASSLLGDGYTF
TRBJ2-7	13	TRBV27	NA	NA	TGTGCCAGCAGTCCTAGAGGGTCCTACGAGCAGTACTTC	CASSPRGSYEQYF
TRBJ2-2	13	TRBV29-1	NA	NA	TGCAGCGCGTCGACCGGGGACTCCGGGGAGCTGTTTTTT	CSASTGDSGELFF
TRBJ2-7	15	TRBV10-3	NA	few	TGTGCCACTGGTCTCGGAGAGGGGGTAGGGTACGAGCAGTACTTC	CATGLGEGVGYEQYF
TRBJ1-4	14	TRBV19	TRBD1	few	TGTGCCAGTAGTGAACAGGGGTGGGACGAAAAACTGTTTTTT	CASSEQGWDEKLFF
TRBJ1-3	18	TRBV10-1	TRBD1	few	TGCGCCAGCAGCGCTGGACAGGTTTTTTCGAGATCTGGAAACACCATATATTTT	CASSAGQVFSRSGNTIYF
TRBJ1-2	15	TRBV10-2	NA	NA	TGCGCCAGCAGTGATAGAAGGGAGGGTAACTATGGCTACACCTTC	CASSDRREGNYGYTF
TRBJ1-2	12	TRBV5-8	NA	NA	TGTGCCAGCAGCGTACACGGCGGCGGCTACACCTTC	CASSVHGGGYTF
TRBJ2-7	14	TRBV12-2	NA	NA	TGTGCAAGTCGCTTAGCCGGCAGCTCCTACGAGCAGTACTTC	CASRLAGSSYEQYF
TRBJ1-1	12	TRBV19	NA	NA	TGTGCCAGTAGTATGATCAGGGGAGAAGCTTTCTTT	CASSMIRGEAFF
TRBJ2-2	13	TRBV19	NA	NA	TGTGCCAGTAGTATGGGGTACCCCGGGGAGCTGTTTTTT	CASSMGYPGELFF
TRBJ2-7	17	TRBV7-9	TRBD1	once	TGTGCCAGCAGCTTATTAGAGGGGGACAGGCCCACCTACGAGCAGTACTTC	CASSLLEGDRPTYEQYF
TRBJ2-2	15	TRBV5-1	NA	NA	TGCGCCAGCAGCGAGGGGGGCCTCAACACCGGGGAGCTGTTTTTT	CASSEGGLNTGELFF
TRBJ2-7	15	TRBV5-6	TRBD2	NA	TGTGCCAGCAGCCGAGCGGGAGACCAGACCTACGAGCAGTACTTC	CASSRAGDQTYEQYF
TRBJ2-2	15	TRBV5-1	TRBD1	NA	TGCGCCAGCAGCTTGGCAGGACAGGGGACCGGGGAGCTGTTTTTT	CASSLAGQGTGELFF
TRBJ2-7	13	TRBV27	NA	NA	TGTGCCAGCAGTTTATCGAGGATCTACGAGCAGTACTTC	CASSLSRIYEQYF